The clone carrying this TCR beta chain was counted once. What it recognizes is unknown. Treatment noted: approximately nine-day PBMC culture with coronavirus spike peptide pools or control peptides (ViraFEST assay). The sample comes from a study of vaccination and CD4 T cells after COVID-19. V was trimmed by 4 bases and J by 8 bases, leaving 8 bases between them. The germline V gene encodes CDR1 SEHNR and CDR2 FQNEAQ (reference sequence). The CDR3 has 12 amino acids. Oncomine TCR Beta short-read sequencing was applied to DNA from cultured CD4+ T cells. One entry per CDR3 protein, called by TCRdb with MiXCR from the PCR reads. The sample includes about 18,000 distinct CDR3 sequences, approximately 56% of them seen just once.

Sequenced here: CD4+ T cells from blood, cultured in vitro, sampled before SARS-CoV-2 vaccination. This TCR derives from a human donor who had recovered from COVID-19. The genes are TRBV7-9 and TRBJ1-4; D gene uncertain. CDR3 coding DNA: TGTGCCAGCAGCTCCAGAGTCGAAAAACTGTTTTTT. The encoded protein is CASSSRVEKLFF.